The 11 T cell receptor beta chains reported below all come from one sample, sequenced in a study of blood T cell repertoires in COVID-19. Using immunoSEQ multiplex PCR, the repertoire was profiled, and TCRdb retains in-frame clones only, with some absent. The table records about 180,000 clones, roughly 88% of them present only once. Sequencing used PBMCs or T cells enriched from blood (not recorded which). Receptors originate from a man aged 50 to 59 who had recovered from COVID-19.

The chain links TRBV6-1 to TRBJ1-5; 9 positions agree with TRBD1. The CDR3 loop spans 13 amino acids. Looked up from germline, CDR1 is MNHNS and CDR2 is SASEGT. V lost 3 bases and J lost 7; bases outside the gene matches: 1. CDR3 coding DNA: TGTGCCAGCAGTGAGACAGGGGGGCAGCCCCAGCATTTT. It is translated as CASSETGGQPQHF.

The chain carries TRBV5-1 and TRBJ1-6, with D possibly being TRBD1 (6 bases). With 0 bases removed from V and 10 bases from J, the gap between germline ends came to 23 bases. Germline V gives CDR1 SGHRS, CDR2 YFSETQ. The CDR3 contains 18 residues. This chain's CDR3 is CASSLATQSTGSGSPLHF. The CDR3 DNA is TGCGCCAGCAGCTTGGCCACACAATCGACAGGTTCTGGGTCACCCCTCCACTTT.

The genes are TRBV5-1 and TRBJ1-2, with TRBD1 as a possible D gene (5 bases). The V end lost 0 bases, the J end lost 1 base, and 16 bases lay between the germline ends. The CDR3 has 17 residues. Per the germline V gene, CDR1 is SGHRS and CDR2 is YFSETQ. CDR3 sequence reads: CASSLETGGAHNYGYTF. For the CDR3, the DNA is TGCGCCAGCAGCTTGGAGACTGGAGGGGCCCATAACTATGGCTACACCTTC.

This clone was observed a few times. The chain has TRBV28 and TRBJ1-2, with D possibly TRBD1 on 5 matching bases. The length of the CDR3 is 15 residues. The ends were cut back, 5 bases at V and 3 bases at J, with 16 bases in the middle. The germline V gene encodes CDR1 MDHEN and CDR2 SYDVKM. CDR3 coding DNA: TGTGCCAGCAGTGACAACAGGAACCCTCACTATGGCTACACCTTC. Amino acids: CASSDNRNPHYGYTF.

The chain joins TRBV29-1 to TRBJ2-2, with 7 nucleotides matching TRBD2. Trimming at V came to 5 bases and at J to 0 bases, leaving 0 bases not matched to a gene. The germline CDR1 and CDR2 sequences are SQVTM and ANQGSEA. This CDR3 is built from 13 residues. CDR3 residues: CSVRGANTGELFF. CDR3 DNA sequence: TGCAGCGTTCGGGGGGCGAACACCGGGGAGCTGTTTTTT.

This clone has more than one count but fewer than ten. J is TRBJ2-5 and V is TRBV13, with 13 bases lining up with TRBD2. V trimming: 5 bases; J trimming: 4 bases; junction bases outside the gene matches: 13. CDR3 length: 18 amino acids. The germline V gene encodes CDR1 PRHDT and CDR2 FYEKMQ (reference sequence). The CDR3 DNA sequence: TGTGCCAGCAGCCAGGGGACTAGCGGGGACTCGGGGCGAGAGACCCAGTACTTC. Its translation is CASSQGTSGDSGRETQYF.

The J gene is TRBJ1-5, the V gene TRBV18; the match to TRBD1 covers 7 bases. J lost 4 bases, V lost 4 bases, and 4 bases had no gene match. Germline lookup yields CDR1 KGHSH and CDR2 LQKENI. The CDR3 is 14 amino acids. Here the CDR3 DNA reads TGTGCCAGCTCACTTGGGACAGTTAATCAGCCCCAGCATTTT. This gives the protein CASSLGTVNQPQHF.

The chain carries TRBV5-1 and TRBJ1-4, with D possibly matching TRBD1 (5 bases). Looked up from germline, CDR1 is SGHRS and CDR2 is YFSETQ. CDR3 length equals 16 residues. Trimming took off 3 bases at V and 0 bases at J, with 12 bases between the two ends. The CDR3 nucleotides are TGCGCCAGCAGCTCAGTGGGCAGGGCAACTAATGAAAAACTGTTTTTT. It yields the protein CASSSVGRATNEKLFF.

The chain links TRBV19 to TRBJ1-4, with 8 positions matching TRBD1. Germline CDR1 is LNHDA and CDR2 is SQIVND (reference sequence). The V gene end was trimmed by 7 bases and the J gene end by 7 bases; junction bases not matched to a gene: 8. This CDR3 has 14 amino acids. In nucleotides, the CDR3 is TGTGCCAGTACCAACAGGGGGTACGGTGAAAAACTGTTTTTT. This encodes CASTNRGYGEKLFF.

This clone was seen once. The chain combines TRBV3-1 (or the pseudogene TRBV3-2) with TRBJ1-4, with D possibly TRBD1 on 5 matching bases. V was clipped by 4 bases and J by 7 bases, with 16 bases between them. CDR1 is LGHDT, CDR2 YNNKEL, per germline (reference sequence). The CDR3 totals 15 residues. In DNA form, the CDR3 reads TGTGCCAGCAGCCCGGGGGGGGGATCCGGTGAAAAACTGTTTTTT. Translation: CASSPGGGSGEKLFF.

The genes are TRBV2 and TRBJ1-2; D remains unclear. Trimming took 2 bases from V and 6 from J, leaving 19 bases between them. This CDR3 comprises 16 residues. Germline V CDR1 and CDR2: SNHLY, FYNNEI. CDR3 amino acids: CASSESLLRGFDGYTF. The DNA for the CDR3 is TGTGCCAGCAGTGAATCCCTCCTTCGGGGTTTTGATGGCTACACCTTC.